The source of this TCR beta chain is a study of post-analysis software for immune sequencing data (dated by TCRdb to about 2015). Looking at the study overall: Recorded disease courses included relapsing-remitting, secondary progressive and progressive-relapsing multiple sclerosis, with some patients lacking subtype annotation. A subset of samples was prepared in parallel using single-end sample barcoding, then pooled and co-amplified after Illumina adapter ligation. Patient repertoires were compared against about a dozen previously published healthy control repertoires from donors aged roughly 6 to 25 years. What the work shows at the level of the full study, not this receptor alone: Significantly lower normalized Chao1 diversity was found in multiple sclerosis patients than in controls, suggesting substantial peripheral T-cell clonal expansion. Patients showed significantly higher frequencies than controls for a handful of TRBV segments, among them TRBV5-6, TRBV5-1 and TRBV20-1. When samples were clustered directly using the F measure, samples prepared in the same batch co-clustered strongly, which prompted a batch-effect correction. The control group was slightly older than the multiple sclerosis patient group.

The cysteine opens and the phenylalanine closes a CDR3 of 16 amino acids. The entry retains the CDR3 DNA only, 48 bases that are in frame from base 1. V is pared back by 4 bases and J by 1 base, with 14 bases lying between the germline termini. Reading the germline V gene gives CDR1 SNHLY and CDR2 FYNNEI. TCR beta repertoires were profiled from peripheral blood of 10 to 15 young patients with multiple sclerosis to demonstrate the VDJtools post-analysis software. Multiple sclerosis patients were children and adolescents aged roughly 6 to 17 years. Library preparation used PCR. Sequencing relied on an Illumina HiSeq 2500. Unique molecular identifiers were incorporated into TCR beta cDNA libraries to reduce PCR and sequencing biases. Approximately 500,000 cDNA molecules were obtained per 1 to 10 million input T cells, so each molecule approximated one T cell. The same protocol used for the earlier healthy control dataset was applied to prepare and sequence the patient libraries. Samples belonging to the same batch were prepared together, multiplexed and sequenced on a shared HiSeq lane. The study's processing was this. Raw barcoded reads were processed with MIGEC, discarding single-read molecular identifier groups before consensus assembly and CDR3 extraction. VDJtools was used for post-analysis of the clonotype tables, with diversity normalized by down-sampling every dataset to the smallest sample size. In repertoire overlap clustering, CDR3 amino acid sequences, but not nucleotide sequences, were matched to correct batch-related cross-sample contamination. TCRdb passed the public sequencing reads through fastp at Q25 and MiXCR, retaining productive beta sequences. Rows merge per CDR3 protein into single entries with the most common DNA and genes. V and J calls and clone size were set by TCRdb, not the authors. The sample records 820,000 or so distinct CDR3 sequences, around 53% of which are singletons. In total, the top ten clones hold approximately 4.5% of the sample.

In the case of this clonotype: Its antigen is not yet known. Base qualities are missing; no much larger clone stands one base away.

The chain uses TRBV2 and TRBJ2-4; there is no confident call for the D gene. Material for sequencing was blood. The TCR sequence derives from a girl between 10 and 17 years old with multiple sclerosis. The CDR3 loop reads CASSGEPAGAKNIQYF. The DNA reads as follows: TGTGCCAGCAGTGGGGAACCAGCCGGGGCCAAAAACATTCAGTACTTC.